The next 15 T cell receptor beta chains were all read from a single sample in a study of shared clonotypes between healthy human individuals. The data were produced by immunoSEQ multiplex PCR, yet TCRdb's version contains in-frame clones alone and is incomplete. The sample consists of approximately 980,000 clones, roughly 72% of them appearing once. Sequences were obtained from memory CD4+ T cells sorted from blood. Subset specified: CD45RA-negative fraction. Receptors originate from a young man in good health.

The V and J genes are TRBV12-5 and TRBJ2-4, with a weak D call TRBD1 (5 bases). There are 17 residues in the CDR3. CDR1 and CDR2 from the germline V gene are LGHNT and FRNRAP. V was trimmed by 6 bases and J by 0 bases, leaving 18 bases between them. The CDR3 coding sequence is TGTGCTAGTGGCCCAACAAGACAGCGAGGAGCCAAAAACATTCAGTACTTC. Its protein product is CASGPTRQRGAKNIQYF.

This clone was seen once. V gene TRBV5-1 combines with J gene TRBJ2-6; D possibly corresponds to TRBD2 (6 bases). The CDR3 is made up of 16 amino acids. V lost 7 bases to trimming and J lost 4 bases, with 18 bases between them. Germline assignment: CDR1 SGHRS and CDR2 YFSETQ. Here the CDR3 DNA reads TGCGCCAGCTCGGACAATCGGAGGGGAGGGGCCAACGTCCTGACTTTC. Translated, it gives CASSDNRRGGANVLTF.

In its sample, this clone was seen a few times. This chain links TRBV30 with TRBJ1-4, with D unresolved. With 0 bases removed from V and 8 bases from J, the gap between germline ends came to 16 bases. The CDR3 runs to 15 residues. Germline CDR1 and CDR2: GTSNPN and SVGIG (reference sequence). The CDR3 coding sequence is TGTGCCTGGAGTGTTAAGACCTCCCAGAGGGAAAAACTGTTTTTT. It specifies CAWSVKTSQREKLFF.

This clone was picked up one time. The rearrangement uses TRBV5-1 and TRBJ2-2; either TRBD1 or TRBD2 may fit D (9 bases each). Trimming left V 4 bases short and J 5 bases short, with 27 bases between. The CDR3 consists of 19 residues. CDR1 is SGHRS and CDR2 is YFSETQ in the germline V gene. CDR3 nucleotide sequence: TGCGCCAGCAGCCCAGGGACAGGGTATAGCGGGAGACCAACCGGGGAGCTGTTTTTT. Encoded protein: CASSPGTGYSGRPTGELFF.

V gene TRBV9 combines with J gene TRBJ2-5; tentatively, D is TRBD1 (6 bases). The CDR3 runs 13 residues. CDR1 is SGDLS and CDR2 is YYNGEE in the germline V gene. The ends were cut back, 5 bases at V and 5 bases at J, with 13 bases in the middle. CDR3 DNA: TGTGCCAGCAGTACCTGGGGGCACGAGACCCAGTACTTC. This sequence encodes CASSTWGHETQYF. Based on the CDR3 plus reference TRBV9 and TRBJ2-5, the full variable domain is DSGVTQTPKHLITATGQRVTLRCSPRSGDLSVYWYQQSLDQGLQFLIQYYNGEERAKGNILERFSAQQFPDLHSELNLSSLELGDSALYFCASSTWGHETQYFGPGTRLLVL.

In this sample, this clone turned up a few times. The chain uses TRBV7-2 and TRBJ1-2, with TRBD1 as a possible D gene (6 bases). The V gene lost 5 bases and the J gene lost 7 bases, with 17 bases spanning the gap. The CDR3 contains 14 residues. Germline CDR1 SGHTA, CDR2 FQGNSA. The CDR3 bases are TGTGCCAGCAGCACCTCAGGGGTGACGGGTGGCTACACCTTC. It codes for CASSTSGVTGGYTF.

In DNA form, the CDR3 reads TGTGCCAGCAGCAAAGTTACGGCAGAAAGCACAGATACGCAGTATTTT. It encodes CASSKVTAESTDTQYF. The chain employs TRBV21-1 and TRBJ2-3. TRBV21-1 is flagged as a pseudogene. There are 16 residues in the CDR3.

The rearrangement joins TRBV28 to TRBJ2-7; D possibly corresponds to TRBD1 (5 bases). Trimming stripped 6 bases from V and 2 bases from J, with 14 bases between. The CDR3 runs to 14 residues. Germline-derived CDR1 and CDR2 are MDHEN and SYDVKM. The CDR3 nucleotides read TGTGCCAGCAGCCTGCAGGGATCAACCTACGAGCAGTACTTC. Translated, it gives CASSLQGSTYEQYF. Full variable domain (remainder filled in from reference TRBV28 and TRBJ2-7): DVKVTQSSRYLVKRTGEKVFLECVQDMDHENMFWYRQDPGLGLRLIYFSYDVKMKEKGDIPEGYSVSREKKERFSLILESASTNQTSMYLCASSLQGSTYEQYFGPGTRLTVT.

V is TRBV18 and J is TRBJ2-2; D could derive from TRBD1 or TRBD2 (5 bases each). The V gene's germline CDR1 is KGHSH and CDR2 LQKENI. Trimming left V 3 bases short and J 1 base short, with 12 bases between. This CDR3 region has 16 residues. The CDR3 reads CASSPRDLMNTGELFF. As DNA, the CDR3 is TGTGCCAGCTCACCTAGGGACCTTATGAACACCGGGGAGCTGTTTTTT.

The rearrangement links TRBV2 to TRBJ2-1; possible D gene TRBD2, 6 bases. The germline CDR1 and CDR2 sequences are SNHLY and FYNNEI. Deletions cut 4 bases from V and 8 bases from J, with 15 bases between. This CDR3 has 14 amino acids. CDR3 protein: CASSGFSGRDEQFF. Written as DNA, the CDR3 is TGTGCCAGCAGTGGATTTTCCGGGAGAGATGAGCAGTTCTTC.

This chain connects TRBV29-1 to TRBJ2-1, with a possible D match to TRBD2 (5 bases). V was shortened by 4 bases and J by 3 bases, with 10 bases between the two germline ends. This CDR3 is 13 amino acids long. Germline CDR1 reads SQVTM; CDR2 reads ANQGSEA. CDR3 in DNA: TGCAGCGTTGGAGCAGCGGACTACAATGAGCAGTTCTTC. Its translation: CSVGAADYNEQFF.

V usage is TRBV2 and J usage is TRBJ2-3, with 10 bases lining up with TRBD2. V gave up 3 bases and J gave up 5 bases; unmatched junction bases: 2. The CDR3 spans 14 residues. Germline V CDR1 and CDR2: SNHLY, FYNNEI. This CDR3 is CASSDLAGEDTQYF. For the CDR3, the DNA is TGTGCCAGCAGTGATCTAGCGGGAGAAGATACGCAGTATTTT. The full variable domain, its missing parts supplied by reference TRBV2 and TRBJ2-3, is EPEVTQTPSHQVTQMGQEVILRCVPISNHLYFYWYRQILGQKVEFLVSFYNNEISEKSEIFDDQFSVERPDGSNFTLKIRSTKLEDSAMYFCASSDLAGEDTQYFGPGTRLTVL.

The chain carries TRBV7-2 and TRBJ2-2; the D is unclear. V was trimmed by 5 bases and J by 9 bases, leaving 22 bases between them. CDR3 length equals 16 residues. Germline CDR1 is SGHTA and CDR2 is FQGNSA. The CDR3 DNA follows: TGTGCCAGCAGCACACCCAGACGGGCCACCCCGAGGGAGCTGTTTTTT. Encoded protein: CASSTPRRATPRELFF.

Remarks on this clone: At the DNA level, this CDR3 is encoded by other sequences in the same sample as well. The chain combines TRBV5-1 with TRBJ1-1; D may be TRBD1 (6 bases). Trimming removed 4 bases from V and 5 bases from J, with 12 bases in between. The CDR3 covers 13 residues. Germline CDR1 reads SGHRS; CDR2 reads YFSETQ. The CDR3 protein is CASSTQGGTEAFF. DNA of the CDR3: TGCGCCAGCAGCACACAGGGAGGGACTGAAGCTTTCTTT.

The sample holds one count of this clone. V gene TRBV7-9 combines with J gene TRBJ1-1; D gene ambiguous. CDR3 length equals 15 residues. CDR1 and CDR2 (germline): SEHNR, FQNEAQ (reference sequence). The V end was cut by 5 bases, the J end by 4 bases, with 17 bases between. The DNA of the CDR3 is TGTGCCAGCAGCCTCTCTAATATACCCCTCACTGAAGCTTTCTTT. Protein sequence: CASSLSNIPLTEAFF.